The 14 T cell receptor beta chains below were found in one sample sequenced in a study of T-cell reconstitution after alpha-beta-depleted transplantation in children. Using unique molecular identifiers, the investigators prepared the TCRbeta library. MiXCR was run by TCRdb on the PCR reads, yielding one entry per CDR3 protein. Here the sample spans about 200,000 distinct CDR3 sequences, roughly 7.1% being singletons. The material was PBMCs, obtained before TCRalphabeta/CD19-depleted stem cell transplant. The origin of the receptors is a boy aged 2 to 10 with acute lymphoblastic leukemia, due to receive a stem cell transplant.

This clonotype was seen repeatedly, ten times or more. The chain couples TRBV30 to TRBJ2-7; 10 bases match TRBD2. The V and J ends lost 2 bases and 7 bases, in that order; junction bases with no gene match: 17. This CDR3 spans 17 amino acids. Germline lookup yields CDR1 GTSNPN and CDR2 SVGIG (reference sequence). CDR3 amino acids: CAWSRLAGAQRIGEQYF. CDR3 DNA: TGTGCCTGGAGTCGGCTAGCGGGAGCCCAACGTATCGGTGAGCAGTACTTC.

This clonotype was detected many times. V usage is TRBV5-1 and J usage is TRBJ2-5; 7 bases line up with TRBD1. Germline CDR1 reads SGHRS; CDR2 reads YFSETQ. The CDR3 runs 14 residues. The trim removed 2 bases at V and 5 bases at J, leaving 6 bases unmatched. The CDR3 reads CASSLSDRAETQYF. The CDR3 DNA sequence: TGCGCCAGCAGCTTAAGCGACAGGGCGGAGACCCAGTACTTC.

This clonotype was recorded a few times. The chain carries TRBV11-1 and TRBJ1-1; tentative D call: TRBD1 (6 bases). The germline CDR1 and CDR2 sequences are SGHAT and FQDESV (reference sequence). The CDR3 loop spans 18 amino acids. Trimming took off 6 bases at V and 1 base at J, with 24 bases between the two ends. CDR3 sequence reads: CASSPPFGTQGENTEAFF. The CDR3 nucleotides read TGTGCCAGCAGTCCCCCTTTTGGGACACAGGGAGAGAACACTGAAGCTTTCTTT.

There are many counts of this clonotype. The chain couples TRBV20-1 to TRBJ2-7, with 8 nucleotides matching TRBD2. CDR3 length: 14 residues. Trimming took 7 bases from V and 2 from J; bases not matched to a gene: 10. Germline V gives CDR1 DFQATT, CDR2 SNEGSKA (reference sequence). The CDR3 reads CSVDKRGSTYEQYF. CDR3 DNA sequence: TGCAGTGTCGACAAGCGGGGGTCAACCTACGAGCAGTACTTC.

The sample holds a few counts of this clonotype. The chain links TRBV6-5 to TRBJ2-1; a weak D match, TRBD1 (5 bases). The V gene's germline CDR1 is MNHEY and CDR2 SVGAGI. With 0 bases removed from V and 10 bases from J, the gap between germline ends came to 13 bases. CDR3 length: 14 residues. CDR3 protein: CASSYSSRAGEQFF. Written as DNA, the CDR3 is TGTGCCAGCAGTTACTCGTCCAGGGCTGGGGAGCAGTTCTTC.

This clonotype was counted ten times or more. V and J are TRBV27 and TRBJ2-6; D possibly matches TRBD1 or TRBD2 (5 bases each). The CDR3 runs 18 residues. The V gene's germline CDR1 is MNHEY and CDR2 SMNVEV (reference sequence). V was shortened by 2 bases and J by 0 bases, with 14 bases between the two germline ends. The CDR3 DNA sequence: TGTGCCAGCAGTTTACAGGGCCGAGGGCTCTCTGGGGCCAACGTCCTGACTTTC. Amino acids: CASSLQGRGLSGANVLTF.

This clonotype showed up just a few times. The gene calls are TRBV6-5 and TRBJ2-7; D may be TRBD2 (7 bases). This CDR3 contains 15 residues. Per germline, CDR1 MNHEY and CDR2 SVGAGI. With 0 bases removed from V and 6 bases from J, the gap between germline ends came to 15 bases. CDR3 sequence (DNA): TGTGCCAGCAGTTACTCGTGGACTAGGGGGGTCGAGCAGTACTTC. Translation: CASSYSWTRGVEQYF.

In its sample, this clonotype was seen many times. The chain carries TRBV6-5 and TRBJ1-3, with a possible D match to TRBD1 (6 bases). Germline loops: CDR1 MNHEY, CDR2 SVGAGI. The CDR3 extends over 16 amino acids. Trimming took off 5 bases at V and 2 bases at J, with 16 bases between the two ends. The CDR3 protein is CASSRAGAGAGNTIYF. In DNA, the CDR3 is TGTGCCAGCAGTCGGGCAGGGGCTGGGGCTGGAAACACCATATATTTT.

There are many counts of this clonotype. The chain links TRBV12-3 or TRBV12-4 to TRBJ2-1, with D perhaps TRBD1 or TRBD2 (6 bases each). Trimming shortened V by 7 bases and J by 7 bases, and 26 bases separated the two germline ends. This CDR3 contains 17 residues. CDR3 loop: CASTWVRGGGSVNEQFF. In nucleotides, the CDR3 is TGTGCCAGCACTTGGGTCCGAGGAGGGGGGTCGGTGAATGAGCAGTTCTTC.

This clonotype was recorded many times. This chain uses TRBV12-3 or TRBV12-4 with TRBJ1-1, with unresolved D. V lost 8 bases and J lost 1, with 11 bases in between. There are 13 residues in the CDR3. CDR3: CASVKLTNTEAFF. The CDR3 DNA follows: TGTGCCAGCGTCAAGCTTACGAACACTGAAGCTTTCTTT.

This clonotype has a count of ten or more. The chain employs TRBV20-1 and TRBJ2-1, with 11 bases identical to TRBD2. The V gene end was trimmed by 3 bases and the J gene end by 8 bases; junction bases not matched to a gene: 12. Germline CDR1 reads DFQATT; CDR2 reads SNEGSKA (reference sequence). The CDR3 is 16 amino acids. CDR3 nucleotide sequence: TGCAGTGCTAGGCTCCCTGGTAGCGGGGGGGCCTATGAGCAGTTCTTC. It specifies CSARLPGSGGAYEQFF.

This clonotype has more than one count but fewer than ten. V and J are TRBV3-1 and TRBJ2-2, with unresolved D. Between the trimmed V and J ends, which lost 3 bases and 0 bases, there was a span of 8 bases. There are 15 residues in the CDR3. In germline, CDR1 is LGHDT, CDR2 YNNKEL (reference sequence). CDR3 nucleotides: TGTGCCAGCAGCCATCGGCTCCCGAACACCGGGGAGCTGTTTTTT. Encoded protein: CASSHRLPNTGELFF.

This clonotype has ten or more counts. The chain uses TRBV27 and TRBJ2-7, with D uncertain. The CDR3 extends over 15 amino acids. The V gene lost 3 bases and the J gene lost 0 bases, with 12 bases spanning the gap. From germline, CDR1 is MNHEY and CDR2 SMNVEV (reference sequence). The CDR3 protein is CASSFGRTFSYEQYF. CDR3 in DNA: TGTGCCAGCAGTTTCGGCAGGACCTTCTCCTACGAGCAGTACTTC.

There are a few counts of this clonotype. The CDR3 region has the DNA TGTGCCAGCAGCCTGGGGGCGGTCCAAAGTTACGAGCAGTACTTC. Translating it yields CASSLGAVQSYEQYF. This sequence joins TRBV3-1 and TRBJ2-7, with D perhaps TRBD1 (6 bases). Trimming removed 4 bases at V and 4 bases at J, with 17 bases between. CDR3 length: 15 amino acids. Germline V lookup: CDR1 LGHDT, CDR2 YNNKEL (reference sequence).